The clone carrying this T cell receptor beta chain was counted ten times or more. Its antigen is as yet unknown. From the reads, TCRdb called clonotypes with MiXCR, one entry per CDR3 protein. The table records 80,000 to 130,000 distinct CDR3 sequences, about 22% of them present only once. The data were obtained in a study of T cell repertoires in cytomegalovirus infection. Study summary: Public signatures in TCR beta pointed to CMV infection and matching HLA type.

Overall study results and limits: In two of eight donors, the top clonotype was HLA-C-restricted CMV-specific. Frequencies of public TCR beta families were cumulated, and this identified carriers of CMV plus the relevant HLA.

The V and J ends lost 10 bases and 5 bases respectively, with 14 bases between them. Germline CDR1 and CDR2: MDHEN and SYDVKM. The CDR3 contains 12 residues. The receptor comes from a human donor in good health (CMV status not recorded). Some clones in this sample may be carry-over from other donors' samples. The specimen was CD8+ T cells from PBMCs. This chain links TRBV28 with TRBJ2-5, with D unresolved. CDR3 nucleotide sequence: TGTGCCATCCAGCTCTCATCTGAGACCCAGTACTTC. Protein: CAIQLSSETQYF.